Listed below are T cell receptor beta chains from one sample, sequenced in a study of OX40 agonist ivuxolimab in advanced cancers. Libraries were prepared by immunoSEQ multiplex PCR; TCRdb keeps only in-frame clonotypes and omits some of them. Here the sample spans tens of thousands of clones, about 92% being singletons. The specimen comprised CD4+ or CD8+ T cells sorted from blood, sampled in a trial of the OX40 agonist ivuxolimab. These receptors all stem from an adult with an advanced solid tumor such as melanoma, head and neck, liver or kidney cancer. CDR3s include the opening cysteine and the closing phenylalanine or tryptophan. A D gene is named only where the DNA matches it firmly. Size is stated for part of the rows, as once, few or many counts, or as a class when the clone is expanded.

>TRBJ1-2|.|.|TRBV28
TGTGCCAGCAGTTTATATCGTGGATATGGCTACACCTTC
CASSLYRGYGYTF
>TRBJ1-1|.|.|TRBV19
TGTGCCAGTAGGAGGCAGTCGAACACTGAAGCTTTCTTT
CASRRQSNTEAFF
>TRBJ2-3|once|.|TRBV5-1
TGCGCCAGCAGCTTGGCAGGGCCAAGTACAGATACGCAGTATTTT
CASSLAGPSTDTQYF
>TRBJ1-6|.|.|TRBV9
TGTGCCAGCAGCGTAGGTAGAGGGGTCGCGCGGCCCCTCCACTTT
CASSVGRGVARPLHF
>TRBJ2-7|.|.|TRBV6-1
TGTGCCAGCAGTGAACGGCAGGGGGGGCCTTACGAGCAGTACTTC
CASSERQGGPYEQYF
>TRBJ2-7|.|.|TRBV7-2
TGTGCCTGTAGACTGGATATCCAGCAGTACTTC
CACRLDIQQYF
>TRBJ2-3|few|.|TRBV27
TGTGCCAGCAGTTTAGTAGCTGGGGTGAGCACAGATACGCAGTATTTT
CASSLVAGVSTDTQYF
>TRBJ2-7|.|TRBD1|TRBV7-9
TGTGCCAGCAGCTTAGCGGGACAGCATTACGAGCAGTACTTC
CASSLAGQHYEQYF
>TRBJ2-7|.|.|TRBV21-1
TGTGCCAGCAGCGGAATGGGGCCTTATGGACTAGCGTTCTACGAGCAGTACTTC
CASSGMGPYGLAFYEQYF
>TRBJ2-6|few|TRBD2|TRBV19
TGTGCCAGTAGTCCCCGCCTCGGGGGGTCTGGAGCCAACGTCCTGACTTTC
CASSPRLGGSGANVLTF
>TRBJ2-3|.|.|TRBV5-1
TGCGCCAGCAGCTTGGAGGCCAGAAGCACAGATACGCAGTATTTT
CASSLEARSTDTQYF
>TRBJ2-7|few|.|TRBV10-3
TGTGCCATCAGTGAGGACGTCAGGACCGAGCAGTACTTC
CAISEDVRTEQYF
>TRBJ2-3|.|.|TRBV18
TGTGCCAGCTCACCTAGGATAGATACGCAGTATTTT
CASSPRIDTQYF
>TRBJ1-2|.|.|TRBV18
TGTGCCAGCTCACCAGATACTAACTATGGCTACACCTTC
CASSPDTNYGYTF
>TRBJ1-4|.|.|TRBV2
TGTGCCAGCAGACGTGGTCGGGATAATGAAAAACTGTTTTTT
CASRRGRDNEKLFF
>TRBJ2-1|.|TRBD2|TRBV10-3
TGTGCCATCACCGAGGGACTAGTCGTGGGGGATGAGCAGTTCTTC
CAITEGLVVGDEQFF
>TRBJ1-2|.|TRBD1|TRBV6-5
TGTGCCAGCAGTTATTCCTCGGGACAGGGTCGTGGCTACACCTTC
CASSYSSGQGRGYTF